This T cell receptor beta chain is from a study of cytotoxic CD8 clonotypes in ibrutinib-treated CLL. The method was immunoSEQ multiplex PCR; TCRdb's version includes in-frame clones alone and lacks a portion of them. The sample lists about 200,000 clones; about 72% were seen once. V shed 4 bases and J 0 bases; nucleotides not matched to a gene: 13. Germline V gene sequence: CDR1 SGHRS, CDR2 YFSETQ. The CDR3 length is 20 residues. This clone appeared once. The sample consisted of PBMCs, taken after 24 months of ibrutinib treatment. The chain joins TRBV5-1 to TRBJ2-6, with 10 bases lining up with TRBD2. The receptor's source is a human donor with chronic lymphocytic leukemia. The chain's CDR3 is CASSDVRVGLALSGANVLTF. CDR3 nucleotide sequence: TGCGCCAGCAGCGACGTTCGTGTGGGACTAGCGCTCTCTGGGGCCAACGTCCTGACTTTC.